Following are 8 T cell receptor beta chains from one sample sequenced in a study of cytomegalovirus exposure and HLA in healthy donors. It was with 60 Vbeta and 13 Jbeta primers that the PCR ran. Repertoires were generated with immunoSEQ multiplex PCR, while TCRdb's copy carries only in-frame clones and drops some. Here the sample spans 200,000 or so clones, more than 65% being singletons. The sample consisted of PBMCs. The origin of the receptors is a woman aged 30 to 39 in good health and CMV-seropositive.

The chain couples TRBV5-5 to TRBJ2-7, with a tentative D call TRBD1 (6 bases). The germline V gene has CDR1 SGHKS and CDR2 YYEKEE (reference sequence). The CDR3 has 16 amino acids. V lost 3 bases and J 0 bases, leaving 16 bases between the germline ends. The CDR3 protein is CASSWQGSHGSYEQYF. CDR3 DNA: TGTGCCAGCAGCTGGCAGGGGAGTCATGGCTCCTACGAGCAGTACTTC. Full variable domain (remainder filled in from reference TRBV5-5 and TRBJ2-7): DAGVTQSPTHLIKTRGQQVTLRCSPISGHKSVSWYQQVLGQGPQFIFQYYEKEERGRGNFPDRFSARQFPNYSSELNVNALLLGDSALYLCASSWQGSHGSYEQYFGPGTRLTVT.

This clone is a singleton in its sample. V usage is TRBV28 and J usage is TRBJ1-1; 9 bases are shared with TRBD1. V shed 6 bases and J 3 bases; nucleotides not matched to a gene: 20. The germline CDR1 and CDR2 sequences are MDHEN and SYDVKM. The CDR3 consists of 19 residues. The CDR3 reads CASSFPVPGQGWGDTEAFF. For the CDR3, the DNA is TGTGCCAGCAGCTTTCCTGTCCCGGGACAGGGATGGGGAGACACTGAAGCTTTCTTT.

The V call is TRBV27, the J call TRBJ2-7, with a weak D call TRBD2 (6 bases). Germline V lookup: CDR1 MNHEY, CDR2 SMNVEV (reference sequence). The CDR3 sequence is 14 residues long. Deletions cut 3 bases from V and 2 bases from J, with 11 bases between. This chain's CDR3 is CASSLGGGTYEQYF. The DNA of the CDR3 is TGTGCCAGCAGTTTGGGCGGAGGGACCTACGAGCAGTACTTC.

This chain connects TRBV28 to TRBJ2-7, with 7 bases fitting TRBD2. Germline assignment: CDR1 MDHEN and CDR2 SYDVKM. The CDR3 contains 12 residues. V trimming: 8 bases; J trimming: 5 bases; junction bases outside the gene matches: 6. CDR3 amino acids: CASGSGANEQYF. The CDR3 bases are TGTGCCAGCGGGAGCGGGGCAAACGAGCAGTACTTC.

The V and J genes are TRBV7-8 and TRBJ2-7; the D gene is possibly TRBD1 (6 bases). Trimming cost V 2 bases and J 0 bases, with 14 bases left between them. Germline-derived CDR1 and CDR2 are SGHVS and FQNEAQ. This CDR3 has 16 residues. DNA of the CDR3: TGTGCCAGCAGCTTACTAAACAGGGAGAGCTCCTACGAGCAGTACTTC. This codes for CASSLLNRESSYEQYF.

V usage is TRBV7-6 and J usage is TRBJ2-1, with 8 bases that match TRBD1. CDR3 length: 14 amino acids. Germline lookup yields CDR1 SGHVS and CDR2 FNYEAQ. Trimming took 3 bases from V and 8 from J; bases not matched to a gene: 6. The CDR3 sequence is CASSFGQGRDEQFF. CDR3 nucleotides: TGTGCCAGCAGCTTTGGACAGGGTAGGGATGAGCAGTTCTTC.

The chain employs TRBV6-5 and TRBJ1-1; a weak D match, TRBD1 (6 bases). Germline assignment: CDR1 MNHEY and CDR2 SVGAGI. The V gene lost 6 bases and the J gene lost 2 bases, with 16 bases spanning the gap. CDR3 length: 15 residues. The CDR3 reads CASRQGTLQNTEAFF. CDR3 coding DNA: TGTGCCAGCAGACAGGGCACCCTCCAAAACACTGAAGCTTTCTTT.

V is TRBV9 and J is TRBJ2-1, with TRBD2 matching over 10 bases. CDR1 SGDLS and CDR2 YYNGEE come from the germline V gene. This CDR3 is 15 amino acids long. V shed 0 bases and J 4 bases; nucleotides not matched to a gene: 1. The CDR3 loop reads CASSVELAGYNEQFF. The CDR3 DNA follows: TGTGCCAGCAGCGTAGAACTAGCGGGGTACAATGAGCAGTTCTTC.